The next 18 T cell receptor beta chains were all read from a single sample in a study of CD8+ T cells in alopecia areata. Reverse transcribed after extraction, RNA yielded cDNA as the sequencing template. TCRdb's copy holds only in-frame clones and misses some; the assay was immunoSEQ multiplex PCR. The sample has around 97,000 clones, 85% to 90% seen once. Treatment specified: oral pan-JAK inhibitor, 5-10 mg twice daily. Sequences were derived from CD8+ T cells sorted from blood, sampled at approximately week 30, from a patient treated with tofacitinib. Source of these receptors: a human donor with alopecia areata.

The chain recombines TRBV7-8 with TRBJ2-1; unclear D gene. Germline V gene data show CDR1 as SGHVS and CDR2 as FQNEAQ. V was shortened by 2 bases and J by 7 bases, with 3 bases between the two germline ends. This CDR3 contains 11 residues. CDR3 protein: CASSLMNEQFF. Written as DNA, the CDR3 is TGTGCCAGCAGCTTAATGAATGAGCAGTTCTTC.

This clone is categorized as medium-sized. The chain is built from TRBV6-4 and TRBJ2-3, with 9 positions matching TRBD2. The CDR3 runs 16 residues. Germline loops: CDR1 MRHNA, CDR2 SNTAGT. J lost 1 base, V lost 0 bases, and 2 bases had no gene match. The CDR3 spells CASSDSVAGGTDTQYF. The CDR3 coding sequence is TGTGCCAGCAGTGACTCGGTAGCGGGGGGCACAGATACGCAGTATTTT.

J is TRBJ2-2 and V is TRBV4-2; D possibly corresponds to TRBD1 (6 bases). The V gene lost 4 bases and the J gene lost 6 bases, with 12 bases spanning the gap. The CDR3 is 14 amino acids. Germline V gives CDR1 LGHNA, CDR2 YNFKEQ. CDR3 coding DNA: TGTGCCAGCAGCCTCTTACAGGGACCCGGGGAGCTGTTTTTT. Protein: CASSLLQGPGELFF.

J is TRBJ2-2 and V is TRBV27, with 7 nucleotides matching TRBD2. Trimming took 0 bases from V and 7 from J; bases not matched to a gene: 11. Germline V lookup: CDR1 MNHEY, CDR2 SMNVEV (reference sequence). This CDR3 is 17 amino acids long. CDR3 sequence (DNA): TGTGCCAGCAGTTTATCTTCCCAGCGGGGCCCCCACGGGGAGCTGTTTTTT. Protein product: CASSLSSQRGPHGELFF.

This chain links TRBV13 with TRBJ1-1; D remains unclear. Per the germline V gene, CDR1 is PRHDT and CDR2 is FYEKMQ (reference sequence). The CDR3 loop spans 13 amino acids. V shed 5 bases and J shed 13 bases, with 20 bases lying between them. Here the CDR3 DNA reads TGTGCCAGCAGCGACCCCTCCACGCAAATTGTTTTCTTT. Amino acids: CASSDPSTQIVFF.

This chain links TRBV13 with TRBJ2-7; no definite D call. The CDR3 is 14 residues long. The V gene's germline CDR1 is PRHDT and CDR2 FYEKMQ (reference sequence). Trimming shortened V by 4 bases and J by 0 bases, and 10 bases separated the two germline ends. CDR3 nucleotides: TGTGCCAGCAGCTCCGGCCTCTCCTCCTACGAGCAGTACTTC. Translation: CASSSGLSSYEQYF. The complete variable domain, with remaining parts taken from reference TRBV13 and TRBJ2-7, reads AAGVIQSPRHLIKEKRETATLKCYPIPRHDTVYWYQQGPGQDPQFLISFYEKMQSDKGSIPDRFSAQQFSDYHSELNMSSLELGDSALYFCASSSGLSSYEQYFGPGTRLTVT.

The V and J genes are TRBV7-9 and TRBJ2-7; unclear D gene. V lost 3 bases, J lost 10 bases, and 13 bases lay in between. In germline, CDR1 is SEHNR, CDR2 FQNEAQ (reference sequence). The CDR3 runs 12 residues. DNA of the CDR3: TGTGCCAGCAGCTTTGGCCCCAACATCCAGTACTTC. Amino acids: CASSFGPNIQYF.

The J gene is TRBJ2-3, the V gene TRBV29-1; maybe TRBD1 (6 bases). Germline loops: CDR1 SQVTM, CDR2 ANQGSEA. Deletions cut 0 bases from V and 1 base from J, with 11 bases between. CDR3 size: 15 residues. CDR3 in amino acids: CSVEDTGSRTDTQYF. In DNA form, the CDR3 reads TGCAGCGTTGAAGATACAGGGAGCCGCACAGATACGCAGTATTTT.

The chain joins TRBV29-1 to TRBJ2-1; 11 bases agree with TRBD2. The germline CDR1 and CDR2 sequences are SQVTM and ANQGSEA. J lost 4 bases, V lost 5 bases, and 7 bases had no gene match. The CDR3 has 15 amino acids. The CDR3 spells CSVQLAGELYNEQFF. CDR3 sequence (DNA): TGCAGCGTTCAACTAGCGGGAGAACTTTACAATGAGCAGTTCTTC.

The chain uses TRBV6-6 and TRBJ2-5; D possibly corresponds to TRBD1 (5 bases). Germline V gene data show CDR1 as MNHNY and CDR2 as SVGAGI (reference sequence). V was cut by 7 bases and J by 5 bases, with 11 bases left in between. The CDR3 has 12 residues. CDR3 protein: CASNPGLETQYF. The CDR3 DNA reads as TGTGCCAGCAACCCAGGGTTGGAGACCCAGTACTTC.

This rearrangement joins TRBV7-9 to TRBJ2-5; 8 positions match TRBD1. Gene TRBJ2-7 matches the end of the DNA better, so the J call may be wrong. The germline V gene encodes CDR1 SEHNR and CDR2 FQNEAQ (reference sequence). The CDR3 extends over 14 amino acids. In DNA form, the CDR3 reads TGTGCCAGCAGCGCCCGACAGGGGCTCGACGAGCAGTACTTC. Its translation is CASSARQGLDEQYF.

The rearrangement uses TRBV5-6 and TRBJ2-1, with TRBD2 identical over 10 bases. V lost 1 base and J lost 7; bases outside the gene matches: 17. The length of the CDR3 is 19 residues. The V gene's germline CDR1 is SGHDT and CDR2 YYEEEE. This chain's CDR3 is CASSLIRPSRLAGENEQFF. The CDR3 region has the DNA TGTGCCAGCAGCTTGATCCGCCCTTCACGGCTAGCGGGAGAGAATGAGCAGTTCTTC.

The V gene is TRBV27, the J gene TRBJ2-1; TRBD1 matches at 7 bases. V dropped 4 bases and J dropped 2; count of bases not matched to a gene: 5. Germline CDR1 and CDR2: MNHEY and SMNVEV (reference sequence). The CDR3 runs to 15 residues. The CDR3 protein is CASSSPQGAYNEQFF. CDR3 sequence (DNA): TGTGCCAGCAGTTCCCCGCAGGGGGCCTACAATGAGCAGTTCTTC.

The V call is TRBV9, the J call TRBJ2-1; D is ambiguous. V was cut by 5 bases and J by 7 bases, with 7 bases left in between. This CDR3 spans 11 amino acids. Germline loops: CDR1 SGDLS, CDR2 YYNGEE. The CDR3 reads CASRSGNEQFF. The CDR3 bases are TGTGCCAGCAGATCCGGGAATGAGCAGTTCTTC.

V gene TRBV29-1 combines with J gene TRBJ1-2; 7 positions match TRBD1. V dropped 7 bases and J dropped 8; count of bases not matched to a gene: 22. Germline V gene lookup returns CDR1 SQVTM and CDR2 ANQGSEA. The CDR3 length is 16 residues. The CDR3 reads CSAKPANEGAYWGYTF. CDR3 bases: TGCAGCGCCAAACCGGCGAATGAGGGGGCCTACTGGGGCTACACCTTC.

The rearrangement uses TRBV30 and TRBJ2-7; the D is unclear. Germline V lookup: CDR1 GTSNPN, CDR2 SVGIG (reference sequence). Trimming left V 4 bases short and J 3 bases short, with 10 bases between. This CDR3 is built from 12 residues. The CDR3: CAWNWGSYEQYF. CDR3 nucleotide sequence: TGTGCCTGGAACTGGGGTAGCTACGAGCAGTACTTC.

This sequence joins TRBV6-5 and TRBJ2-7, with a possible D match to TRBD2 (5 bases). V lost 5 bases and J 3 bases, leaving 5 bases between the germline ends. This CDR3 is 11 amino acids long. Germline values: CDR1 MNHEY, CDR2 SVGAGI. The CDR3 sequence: CASSRGYEQYF. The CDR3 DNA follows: TGTGCCAGCAGTCGGGGCTACGAGCAGTACTTC.

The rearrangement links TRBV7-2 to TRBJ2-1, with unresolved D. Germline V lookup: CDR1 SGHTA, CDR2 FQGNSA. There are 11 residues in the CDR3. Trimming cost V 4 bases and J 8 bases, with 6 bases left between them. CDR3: CASSYTDEQFF. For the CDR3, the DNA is TGTGCCAGCAGCTATACGGATGAGCAGTTCTTC.